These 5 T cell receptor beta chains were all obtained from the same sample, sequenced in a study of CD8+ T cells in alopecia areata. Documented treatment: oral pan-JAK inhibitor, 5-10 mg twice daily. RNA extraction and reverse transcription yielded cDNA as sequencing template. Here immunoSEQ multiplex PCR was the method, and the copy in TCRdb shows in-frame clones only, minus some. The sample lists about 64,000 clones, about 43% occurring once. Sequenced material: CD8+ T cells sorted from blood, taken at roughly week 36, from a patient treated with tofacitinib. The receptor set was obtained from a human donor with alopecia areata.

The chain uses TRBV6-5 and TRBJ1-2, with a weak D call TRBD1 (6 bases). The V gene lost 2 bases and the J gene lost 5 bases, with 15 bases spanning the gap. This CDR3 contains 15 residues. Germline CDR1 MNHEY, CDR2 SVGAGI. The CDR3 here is CASSYGDTSGYGYTF. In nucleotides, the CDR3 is TGTGCCAGCAGTTACGGGGACACCTCCGGTTATGGCTACACCTTC.

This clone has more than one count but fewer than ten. The CDR3 is CASHPPLAGGPGKNIQYF. The CDR3 DNA follows: TGTGCCAGCCACCCCCCACTAGCGGGAGGGCCGGGCAAAAACATTCAGTACTTC. V usage is TRBV2 and J usage is TRBJ2-4, with 13 bases that match TRBD2. Trimming removed 8 bases from V and 3 bases from J; junction bases left unmatched: 13. CDR1 is SNHLY, CDR2 FYNNEI, per germline. This CDR3 is 18 amino acids long.

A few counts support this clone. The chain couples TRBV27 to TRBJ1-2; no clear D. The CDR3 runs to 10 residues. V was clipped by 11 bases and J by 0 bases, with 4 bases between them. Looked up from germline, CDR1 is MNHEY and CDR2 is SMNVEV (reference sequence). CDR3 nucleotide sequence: TGTGCCCCCACTAACTATGGCTACACCTTC. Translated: CAPTNYGYTF.

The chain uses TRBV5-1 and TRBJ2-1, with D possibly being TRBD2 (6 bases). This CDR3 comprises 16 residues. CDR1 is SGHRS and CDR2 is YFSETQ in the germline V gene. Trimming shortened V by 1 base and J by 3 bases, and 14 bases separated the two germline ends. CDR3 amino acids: CASSLQSGPYYNEQFF. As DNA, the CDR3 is TGCGCCAGCAGCTTGCAAAGCGGGCCCTACTACAATGAGCAGTTCTTC.

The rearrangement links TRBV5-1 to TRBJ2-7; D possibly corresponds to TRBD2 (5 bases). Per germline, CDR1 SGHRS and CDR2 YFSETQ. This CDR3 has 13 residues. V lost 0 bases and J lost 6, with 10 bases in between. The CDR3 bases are TGCGCCAGCAGCTTGGCCTTGGGGAGCGAGCAGTACTTC. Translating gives CASSLALGSEQYF.